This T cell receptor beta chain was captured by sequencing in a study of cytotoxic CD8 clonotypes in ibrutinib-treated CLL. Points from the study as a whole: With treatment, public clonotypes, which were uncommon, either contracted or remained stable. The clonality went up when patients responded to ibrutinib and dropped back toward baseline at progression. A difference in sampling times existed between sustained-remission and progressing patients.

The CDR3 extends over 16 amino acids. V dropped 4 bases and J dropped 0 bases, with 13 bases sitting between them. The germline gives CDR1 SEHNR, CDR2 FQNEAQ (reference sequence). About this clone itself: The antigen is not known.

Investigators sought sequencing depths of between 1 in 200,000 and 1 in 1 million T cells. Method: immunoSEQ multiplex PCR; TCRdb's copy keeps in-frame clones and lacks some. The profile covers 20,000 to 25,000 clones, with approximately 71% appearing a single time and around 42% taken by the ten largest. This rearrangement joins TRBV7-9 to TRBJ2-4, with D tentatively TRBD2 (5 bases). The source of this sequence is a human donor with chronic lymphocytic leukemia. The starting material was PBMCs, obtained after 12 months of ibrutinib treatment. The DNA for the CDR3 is TGTGCCAGCAGCTCGCAACGGGAACTAGCCAAAAACATTCAGTACTTC. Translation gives CASSSQRELAKNIQYF.